This is a list of T cell receptor beta chains from one sample in a study of cytomegalovirus exposure and HLA in healthy donors. Profiled with immunoSEQ multiplex PCR; TCRdb holds only in-frame clones, not every one. This sample has 110,000 to 150,000 clones, with 75% found just once. The sequencing sample was made of PBMCs. The receptors shown here come from a man aged 25-45 years in good health and CMV-seronegative. CDR3s include the opening cysteine and the closing phenylalanine or tryptophan. The D gene is left open where the match is weak. Clone size is shown for a subset of rows, as once, few, many or a class of expanded clone.

j_call v_call d_call clone_size cdr3_nt cdr3_aa
TRBJ2-1 TRBV9 TRBD2 NA TGTGCCAGCAGCGTAGAAGCGGGAGGCTACAATGAGCAGTTCTTC CASSVEAGGYNEQFF
TRBJ2-3 TRBV6-5 NA few TGTGCCAGCGTTCAGGTGTCGGGAGTGGGGGATACGCAGTATTTT CASVQVSGVGDTQYF
TRBJ1-5 TRBV10-3 NA NA TGTGCCATCAGAGGACAGATCAATCAGCCCCAGCATTTT CAIRGQINQPQHF
TRBJ2-7 TRBV7-9 NA few TGTGCCAGCACCAGCAACGGGGAGTCCGGCGAGCAGTACTTC CASTSNGESGEQYF
TRBJ2-1 TRBV2 TRBD2 NA TGTGCCAGCAGGGACCCAGCGGGGGGGTCCTACAATGAGCAGTTCTTC CASRDPAGGSYNEQFF
TRBJ2-7 TRBV7-9 TRBD2 NA TGTGCCAGCAGCCCGGGACTAGCGGGGCTCGAGCAGTACTTC CASSPGLAGLEQYF
TRBJ1-3 TRBV15 TRBD1 NA TGTGCCACCAGCAGATCCAGAGACAGGGGCTATGGAAACACCATATATTTT CATSRSRDRGYGNTIYF
TRBJ2-7 TRBV15 TRBD2 NA TGTGCCACCAGCAGGGGACTAGCGGGGGGCGAGCAGTACTTC CATSRGLAGGEQYF
TRBJ2-1 TRBV7-3 NA NA TGTGCCAGCACCATGGGGGGGCCTGGGAATGAGCAGTTCTTC CASTMGGPGNEQFF
TRBJ2-2 TRBV7-2 NA NA TGTGCCAGCAGCTTAGTAAAGCGGGTCACCGGGGAGCTGTTTTTT CASSLVKRVTGELFF
TRBJ1-6 TRBV6-5 NA NA TGTGCCAGCAGTTTAAACCGGGAGACAAATTCAGCCCTCCACTTT CASSLNRETNSALHF
TRBJ2-5 TRBV5-1 NA NA TGCGCCAGCAGGACTCACCGAGAGACCCAGTACTTC CASRTHRETQYF
TRBJ2-6 TRBV6-1 TRBD1 NA TGTGCCAGCAGTGACGACAGGGCTGGGGCCAACGTCCTGACTTTC CASSDDRAGANVLTF
TRBJ2-5 TRBV2 TRBD1 NA TGTGCCAGCAGGAAGGGACAGGGGGCAGCGGAGACCCAGTACTTC CASRKGQGAAETQYF
TRBJ2-1 TRBV19 NA NA TGTGCCAGTAGCGTGGGGAGTTTGGAGTTCTTC CASSVGSLEFF
TRBJ2-7 TRBV6-1 NA few TGTGCCAGCACGGGGGGCTATTTACACGAGCAGTACTTC CASTGGYLHEQYF
TRBJ2-2 TRBV7-2 NA NA TGTGCCAGCAGCTTAGCGGACAGGCGGGGCGGGGAGCTGTTTTTT CASSLADRRGGELFF
TRBJ2-7 TRBV27 TRBD1 NA TGTGCCAGCAGTTCGCCCCGGGACAGGGGGACGTACGAGCAGTACTTC CASSSPRDRGTYEQYF
TRBJ1-1 TRBV28 NA NA TGTGCCAGCACCACCGGGGGGACACTGAACACTGAAGCTTTCTTT CASTTGGTLNTEAFF
TRBJ1-4 TRBV6-1 NA NA TGTGCCAGCAGGGAGGGGCAGAATGAAAAACTGTTTTTT CASREGQNEKLFF
TRBJ1-2 TRBV18 TRBD1 few TGTGCCAGCTCACCAGCAGGGGGCAGGGATGGCTACACCTTC CASSPAGGRDGYTF
TRBJ2-3 TRBV7-2 NA NA TGTGCCAGCAGCTTAGGGAGGCATACGCAGTATTTT CASSLGRHTQYF
TRBJ2-1 TRBV14 NA NA TGTGCCAGCAGCCCTTCCCCCGGGAGCCCAACGGGGTTCTTC CASSPSPGSPTGFF
TRBJ2-3 TRBV18 NA NA TGTGCCAGCTCACCACTACAGGGAGATACGCAGTATTTT CASSPLQGDTQYF
TRBJ2-3 TRBV29-1 NA few TGCAGCGTTGAAGCTACAGATACGCAGTATTTT CSVEATDTQYF